This T cell receptor beta chain came from a study of blood T cell repertoires in COVID-19. For the study at large: The analysed material was cDNA or gDNA that came from T cells, B-cell-depleted T cells, or PBMCs.

Seattle patient enrollment occurred during active infection, with longitudinal follow-up thereafter. Study processing details: Estimates of nucleated cell counts were drawn from the amplification of reference gene primers. Profiled with immunoSEQ multiplex PCR; TCRdb holds only in-frame clones, not every one. The D gene and trimming were derived from the DNA, and the V and J assignments and clone size from that table. The sample contains approximately 120,000 clones, around 85% of which appear only once. Germline assignment: CDR1 DFQATT and CDR2 SNEGSKA (reference sequence). The CDR3 contains 16 residues. J lost 0 bases, V lost 3 bases, and 8 bases had no gene match.

The V and J genes are TRBV20-1 and TRBJ2-5; 9 nucleotides agree with TRBD2. Material: peripheral blood. This clonotype was obtained from a woman of 80 years or more with COVID-19, enrolled during active disease. Here the CDR3 DNA reads TGCAGTGCTAGTTACTTTGGACTAGCGAACCAAGAGACCCAGTACTTC. It yields the protein CSASYFGLANQETQYF.